Sequencing of this T cell receptor (beta chain) was carried out in a study of CD8+CD57+ T cells in acquired aplastic anemia. Study overall: Sorted CD4+ and CD8+ cells gave a mean 3.2 ug DNA, range about 0.19 to 27.4 ug.

The germline gives CDR1 SGHNT, CDR2 YYREEE (reference sequence). This CDR3 has 18 amino acids. Unmatched junction bases numbered 13, after V lost 0 bases and J lost 1 base. This clonotype has ten or more counts. TCR beta VDJ and CDR3 profiling used genomic DNA as template. TCRdb reprocessed the reads via MiXCR and lists one record per CDR3 protein. This table holds approximately 130,000 distinct CDR3 sequences, around 41% found once. Sequences were obtained from sorted CD4+, CD8+, or CD8+CD57+ T cells (not recorded which) from PBMCs. The TCR was taken from a human donor in good health, serving as a control. The chain is built from TRBV5-4 and TRBJ2-7; 7 bases map to TRBD1. For the CDR3, the DNA is TGTGCCAGCAGCTTGGGAAGGGGGCTCTCAGGGAATTCCTACGAGCAGTACTTC. Translation gives CASSLGRGLSGNSYEQYF.